These 13 T cell receptor beta chains originate from one sample sequenced in a study of human T cells and chemical hapten exposure. Documented time point: patch test 1, 2 weeks after DPC sensitization. Treatment here: therapeutic diphenylcyclopropenone sensitization with weekly scalp DPC. TCRdb re-analysed the RACE reads in MiXCR, keeping a single row per CDR3 protein. The sample records around 300,000 distinct CDR3 sequences, 5.5% to 8% being singletons. The sample was whole blood, taken in connection with sensitization to the hapten diphenylcyclopropenone (DPC). The receptor set was obtained from a woman aged 18-29 years with alopecia areata. Some clones in this sample may be carry-over from other donors' samples.

This clonotype was counted a few times. CDR3 bases: TGTGCCAGCAGCTCTGGGATTACAGGGGGCTCAACTAATGAAAAACTGTTTTTT. Protein sequence: CASSSGITGGSTNEKLFF. The V gene is TRBV14, the J gene TRBJ1-4; TRBD1 matches at 9 bases. Per germline, CDR1 SGHDN and CDR2 FVKESK. There are 18 residues in the CDR3. The V gene end was trimmed by 5 bases and the J gene end by 0 bases; junction bases not matched to a gene: 10.

The sample holds a few counts of this clonotype. This chain joins TRBV3-1 and TRBJ2-5; TRBD1 aligns across 8 bases. Germline assignment: CDR1 LGHDT and CDR2 YNNKEL (reference sequence). The V segment lost 4 bases and the J segment 0 bases; nucleotides outside the gene matches: 7. CDR3 length: 16 residues. The CDR3 region is CASSPRQGTYQETQYF. The CDR3 DNA follows: TGTGCCAGCAGCCCTCGACAGGGGACGTACCAAGAGACCCAGTACTTC.

This clonotype was detected once. A much larger clone differs from this one at a single base, so this may be a read error. This sequence joins TRBV5-6 and TRBJ1-1; no definite D call. Trimming cost V 5 bases and J 1 base, with 9 bases left between them. The CDR3 has 13 amino acids. CDR1 and CDR2 from the germline V gene are SGHDT and YYEEEE. The CDR3 loop is CASSTTPNTEAFF. CDR3 DNA: TGTGCCAGCAGTACGACACCGAACACTGAAGCTTTCTTT.

This clonotype has a handful of counts. The chain combines TRBV20-1 with TRBJ1-1; D gene unclear. Germline lookup yields CDR1 DFQATT and CDR2 SNEGSKA (reference sequence). The V end lost 0 bases, the J end lost 2 bases, and 7 bases lay between the germline ends. This CDR3 comprises 13 residues. The CDR3 spells CSARELRNTEAFF. CDR3 nucleotide sequence: TGCAGTGCTAGAGAACTACGAAACACTGAAGCTTTCTTT.

The chain is built from TRBV12-3 or TRBV12-4 and TRBJ2-1; 7 nucleotides align to TRBD1. This CDR3 has 16 residues. Germline trimming cut 5 bases from V and 8 bases from J; bases unmatched to any gene: 15. The CDR3 DNA reads TGTGCCAGCAGTGACTTCCGAGGGGGCTTTCGCGATGAGCAGTTCTTC. Protein: CASSDFRGGFRDEQFF.

The rearrangement uses TRBV3-1 and TRBJ1-5; D not certain. Germline V gene lookup returns CDR1 LGHDT and CDR2 YNNKEL (reference sequence). V was cut by 2 bases and J by 0 bases, with 8 bases left in between. This CDR3 has 15 amino acids. This chain's CDR3 is CASSQSIYSNQPQHF. The DNA for the CDR3 is TGTGCCAGCAGCCAATCCATTTATAGCAATCAGCCCCAGCATTTT. The variable domain in full, with the rest retrieved from reference TRBV3-1 and TRBJ1-5, is DTAVSQTPKYLVTQMGNDKSIKCEQNLGHDTMYWYKQDSKKFLKIMFSYNNKELIINETVPNRFSPKSPDKAHLNLHINSLELGDSAVYFCASSQSIYSNQPQHFGDGTRLSIL.

V gene TRBV9 combines with J gene TRBJ2-1; possibly TRBD2 for D (6 bases). CDR1 is SGDLS, CDR2 YYNGEE, per germline. Deletions cut 0 bases from V and 0 bases from J, with 13 bases between. This CDR3 spans 17 amino acids. The CDR3 region has the DNA TGTGCCAGCAGCGTAGTCACGGGGACTGCCTCCTACAATGAGCAGTTCTTC. Amino acids: CASSVVTGTASYNEQFF.

This clonotype was seen a handful of times. The chain employs TRBV6-2 or TRBV6-3 and TRBJ1-2; unclear D gene. The V gene's germline CDR1 is MNHEY and CDR2 SVGEGT. Trimming took 4 bases from V and 10 from J, leaving 13 bases between them. CDR3 length: 12 amino acids. The CDR3 here is CASSLGLASYTF. The DNA for the CDR3 is TGTGCCAGCAGTTTAGGATTGGCGTCCTACACCTTC.

In this sample, this clonotype turned up many times. J is TRBJ2-3 and V is TRBV3-1, with D perhaps being TRBD1 or TRBD2 (5 bases each). The CDR3 has 14 amino acids. In germline, CDR1 is LGHDT, CDR2 YNNKEL (reference sequence). V lost 5 bases to trimming and J lost 6 bases, with 15 bases between them. CDR3: CASSSRDRDDTQYF. DNA of the CDR3: TGTGCCAGCAGCAGCCGGGACCGCGACGATACGCAGTATTTT.

In its sample, this clonotype was seen many times. This chain uses TRBV7-6 with TRBJ2-3, with D perhaps given as TRBD1 or TRBD2 (7 bases each). This CDR3 spans 14 amino acids. The ends were cut back, 11 bases at V and 6 bases at J, with 21 bases in the middle. The germline V gene encodes CDR1 SGHVS and CDR2 FNYEAQ. CDR3 sequence (DNA): TGTGCCGCGGGAGCCGGGACAGCTCTGGATACGCAGTATTTT. Its translation: CAAGAGTALDTQYF.

This clonotype was seen at least ten times. The chain uses TRBV27 and TRBJ1-5; TRBD1 agrees at 11 bases. The CDR3 is made up of 15 amino acids. The germline CDR1 and CDR2 sequences are MNHEY and SMNVEV (reference sequence). Trimming cost V 5 bases and J 6 bases; bases outside gene matches: 6. Written as DNA, the CDR3 is TGTGCCAGCAGTGCTGGGACAGGGGGTGGTCAGCCCCAGCATTTT. Translated: CASSAGTGGGQPQHF.

DNA of the CDR3: TGTGCTAGTGGTTTGGGGGACAGGGTTCTAGATACGCAGTATTTT. Residues: CASGLGDRVLDTQYF. The chain combines TRBV12-5 with TRBJ2-3, with 9 bases that match TRBD1. Germline V CDR1 and CDR2: LGHNT, FRNRAP. The CDR3 runs to 15 residues. Losses at the gene ends were 1 base for V and 5 bases for J; bases not matched to a gene: 4.

The rearrangement joins TRBV9 to TRBJ2-3; D may match TRBD1 or TRBD2 (6 bases each). This CDR3 has 15 residues. CDR1 and CDR2 (germline): SGDLS, YYNGEE. The V end lost 2 bases, the J end lost 5 bases, and 15 bases lay between the germline ends. The CDR3 region has the DNA TGTGCCAGCAGCGTGACGGGGGCCGGGGGAGATACGCAGTATTTT. It codes for CASSVTGAGGDTQYF.